This T cell receptor (beta chain) is drawn from a study of T cells in Graves' hyperthyroidism and ophthalmopathy. Study results and limitations: The model identified upcoming ophthalmopathy a median around 7.1 months ahead of onset.

Trimming took off 6 bases at V and 5 bases at J, with 10 bases between the two ends. Germline-derived CDR1 and CDR2 are SQVTM and ANQGSEA. This CDR3 has 11 residues. The TCR beta CDR3 regions underwent amplification using RNA transcripts as the source. An initial round of RT-PCR targeting the TCR CDR3 relied on the HTBI primer set. One entry per CDR3 protein results from TCRdb running MiXCR on the multiplex PCR reads. This sample carries 700,000 or so distinct CDR3 sequences, about a sixth of them seen once, and the ten largest clones take around 7.7%. There are a few counts of this clonotype. The antigen is not known. For Graves' hyperthyroidism to be stable, ophthalmopathy could not progress within 18 months. Uncontrolled infections, other autoimmune diseases, pregnancy or lactation led to exclusion of patients.

The chain is built from TRBV29-1 and TRBJ1-2, with a weak D call TRBD1 (5 bases). Sample: blood. The sequence was collected from a man younger than 35 with Graves' hyperthyroidism. The CDR3 is CSVMTVYGYTF. The DNA for the CDR3 is TGCAGCGTGATGACAGTGTATGGCTACACCTTC. The variable domain in full, completed from reference TRBV29-1 and TRBJ1-2, reads SAVISQKPSRDICQRGTSLTIQCQVDSQVTMMFWYRQQPGQSLTLIATANQGSEATYESGFVIDKFPISRPNLTFSTLTVSNMSPEDSSIYLCSVMTVYGYTFGSGTRLTVV.